This TCR beta chain came from a study of blood T cell repertoires in COVID-19. Study information: The United States, Italy and Spain were the sources of the acute and convalescent COVID-19 samples. In each case, the material was cDNA or gDNA derived from T cells, B-cell-depleted T cells, or PBMCs.

This clone was seen a handful of times. The germline V and J ends were trimmed by 7 bases and 0 bases, with 19 bases remaining between them. CDR3 length: 17 amino acids. In germline, CDR1 is LGHDT, CDR2 YNNKEL (reference sequence). Authors' methods: Amplification of reference gene primers was used by the study to estimate nucleated cell counts. Profiled with immunoSEQ multiplex PCR; TCRdb holds only in-frame clones, not every one. That table is the source of V, J and clone size, and D and trimming were worked out from the DNA. This sample has around 55,000 clones, with about four fifths found just once.

This chain uses TRBV3-1 (or the pseudogene TRBV3-2) with TRBJ2-1; tentative D call: TRBD1 (5 bases). This clonotype originated in a human donor in a cohort sampled during active or convalescent COVID-19. The sequencing sample was made of peripheral blood. The chain's CDR3 is CASTLTLSQGSYNEQFF. The CDR3, as DNA: TGTGCCAGCACCCTCACCCTCTCCCAGGGCTCCTACAATGAGCAGTTCTTC.